The T cell receptor (beta chain) described here comes from a study of shared clonotypes between healthy human individuals. As for the study in general: A couple of women and a few men aged 18 to 49 served as donors. Three CD4 naive, three CD4 memory, two CD8 naive and one CD8 memory plate were used per donor.

The V end lost 10 bases, the J end lost 0 bases, and 17 bases lay between the germline ends. Germline assignment: CDR1 SEHNR and CDR2 FQNEAQ (reference sequence). This CDR3 contains 15 residues. Clones were read by immunoSEQ multiplex PCR, and TCRdb kept only the in-frame ones, dropping some. The sample lists millions of clones, roughly 93% occurring once. This receptor was identified in a man between 18 and 35 years old in good health. Some clones in this sample may be carry-over from other donors' samples. The specimen was naive CD4+ T cells from PBMCs. The subset: CD45RA+ positively selected. This rearrangement joins TRBV7-9 to TRBJ2-3, with D unresolved. Written as DNA, the CDR3 is TGTGCCACCCCCCCGGGCACATCTAGCACAGATACGCAGTATTTT. Translating gives CATPPGTSSTDTQYF.